Following are 25 T cell receptor beta chains from one sample sequenced in a study of Ad26.COV2.S vaccination and SARS-CoV-2 variants. Described treatment: about 20 received Ad26.COV2.S at low or high dose, single or two shots; about 5 received placebo; per-sample allocation not given. Sampling was performed 63 days after the first vaccine or placebo injection. Profiled with immunoSEQ multiplex PCR; TCRdb holds only in-frame clones, not every one. The profile covers over 400,000 clones, with 90% appearing a single time and about 4.4% taken by the ten largest. The material sequenced was peripheral blood, taken in a trial of Ad26.COV2.S vaccine versus placebo. Receptor source: a person between 18 and 59 years old who received the Ad26.COV2.S COVID-19 vaccine or a placebo.

The sample holds one count of this clone. This chain's CDR3 is CASSYPPGLDSYEQYF. In DNA, the CDR3 is TGTGCCAGCAGTTACCCACCGGGACTGGACTCCTACGAGCAGTACTTC. The chain links TRBV6-2 or TRBV6-3 to TRBJ2-7, with a possible D match to TRBD2 (6 bases). This CDR3 comprises 16 residues. Deletions cut 2 bases from V and 0 bases from J, with 14 bases between. Germline CDR1 reads MNHEY; CDR2 reads SVGEGT.

CDR3 nucleotides: TGTGCCAGCAGCCTGTCGGGACGCCCCTCCCAAGAGACCCAGTACTTC. This encodes CASSLSGRPSQETQYF. The V and J genes are TRBV5-6 and TRBJ2-5; D is tentatively TRBD1 or TRBD2 (5 bases each). Germline V gene sequence: CDR1 SGHDT, CDR2 YYEEEE. This CDR3 is built from 16 residues. The ends were cut back, 4 bases at V and 1 base at J, with 17 bases in the middle.

This clone was observed once. V usage is TRBV10-3 and J usage is TRBJ2-7, with D maybe TRBD1 (5 bases). The CDR3 runs to 13 residues. V dropped 0 bases and J dropped 6 bases, with 9 bases sitting between them. Germline V CDR1 and CDR2: ENHRY, SYGVKD. CDR3 protein: CAISESPGREQYF. The CDR3 nucleotides read TGTGCCATCAGTGAGTCCCCAGGGCGCGAGCAGTACTTC.

Details on this clone: Other nucleotide sequences from this sample produce the same CDR3. This sequence joins TRBV7-9 and TRBJ2-2; 13 bases agree with TRBD2. CDR1 and CDR2 from the germline V gene are SEHNR and FQNEAQ (reference sequence). The length of the CDR3 is 16 residues. J gave up 3 bases and V 5 bases, and 3 bases lay outside the gene matches. CDR3 protein: CASSLGLAGDTGELFF. Here the CDR3 DNA reads TGTGCCAGCAGCCTAGGACTAGCGGGGGACACCGGGGAGCTGTTTTTT. Together with reference TRBV7-9 and TRBJ2-2, the CDR3 gives the full variable domain: DTGVSQNPRHKITKRGQNVTFRCDPISEHNRLYWYRQTLGQGPEFLTYFQNEAQLEKSRLLSDRFSAERPKGSFSTLEIQRTEQGDSAMYLCASSLGLAGDTGELFFGEGSRLTVL.

The chain employs TRBV5-1 and TRBJ1-1; no firm D call. The CDR3 has 14 amino acids. Trimming left V 7 bases short and J 3 bases short, with 16 bases between. Germline V gene lookup returns CDR1 SGHRS and CDR2 YFSETQ. CDR3 sequence (DNA): TGCGCCAGCCGGGTCGGCGGGAGGGACACTGAAGCTTTCTTT. Translated: CASRVGGRDTEAFF.

CDR3 protein: CASPRDNEQFF. Written as DNA, the CDR3 is TGTGCCAGCCCCAGGGACAATGAGCAGTTCTTC. The J gene is TRBJ2-1, the V gene TRBV3-1 (or the pseudogene TRBV3-2); D perhaps matches TRBD1 (5 bases). Trimming shortened V by 8 bases and J by 5 bases, and 7 bases separated the two germline ends. CDR3 size: 11 residues. Germline CDR1 and CDR2: LGHDT and YNNKEL (reference sequence).

The chain links TRBV6-4 to TRBJ1-4; TRBD1 matches 12 bases. CDR3 length equals 18 residues. Germline V gene data show CDR1 as MRHNA and CDR2 as SNTAGT. With V trimmed by 8 bases and J by 7 bases, 17 bases remained unmatched. The CDR3 DNA is TGTGCCAGCCAGAGTCTCCGGGACAGGGGGCTTGCGGCTGAAAAACTGTTTTTT. Its translation is CASQSLRDRGLAAEKLFF.

This sequence joins TRBV28 and TRBJ2-2; 7 bases fit TRBD1. Germline CDR1 MDHEN, CDR2 SYDVKM. The CDR3 extends over 15 amino acids. Trimming at V came to 5 bases and at J to 4 bases, leaving 7 bases not matched to a gene. The CDR3, as DNA: TGTGCCAGCAGTCCTTGGACAGGACGCACCGGGGAGCTGTTTTTT. This encodes CASSPWTGRTGELFF. The whole variable domain, remainder taken from reference TRBV28 and TRBJ2-2, is DVKVTQSSRYLVKRTGEKVFLECVQDMDHENMFWYRQDPGLGLRLIYFSYDVKMKEKGDIPEGYSVSREKKERFSLILESASTNQTSMYLCASSPWTGRTGELFFGEGSRLTVL.

This chain connects TRBV18 to TRBJ1-5; 9 bases are shared with TRBD1. The germline V gene encodes CDR1 KGHSH and CDR2 LQKENI. V lost 4 bases and J lost 4; bases outside the gene matches: 2. The CDR3 extends over 14 amino acids. The CDR3 sequence: CASSQGQGNQPQHF. CDR3 sequence (DNA): TGTGCCAGCTCACAGGGACAGGGAAATCAGCCCCAGCATTTT.

J is TRBJ1-1 and V is TRBV11-2; D call uncertain. Germline CDR1 and CDR2: SGHAT and FQNNGV. Trimming removed 3 bases from V and 0 bases from J, with 11 bases in between. The length of the CDR3 is 15 residues. For the CDR3, the DNA is TGTGCCAGCAGCTTCGGAGCTCTACTGAACACTGAAGCTTTCTTT. Its translation: CASSFGALLNTEAFF.

The rearrangement links TRBV14 to TRBJ2-5; 11 nucleotides align to TRBD2. Germline trimming cut 2 bases from V and 2 bases from J; bases unmatched to any gene: 10. Germline V gives CDR1 SGHDN, CDR2 FVKESK. This CDR3 region has 18 residues. This CDR3 reads CASSQNLAGGLLQETQYF. In nucleotides, the CDR3 is TGTGCCAGCAGCCAAAATCTAGCGGGAGGCCTGCTACAAGAGACCCAGTACTTC.

There are a few counts of this clone. This chain links TRBV7-9 with TRBJ2-2; possibly TRBD1 for D (6 bases). CDR3 size: 15 residues. V lost 5 bases to trimming and J lost 4 bases, with 14 bases between them. The germline V gene encodes CDR1 SEHNR and CDR2 FQNEAQ (reference sequence). CDR3 nucleotide sequence: TGTGCCAGCAGCCTCGGACAGACTCCCACCGGGGAGCTGTTTTTT. Protein sequence: CASSLGQTPTGELFF. The whole variable domain, remainder taken from reference TRBV7-9 and TRBJ2-2, is DTGVSQNPRHKITKRGQNVTFRCDPISEHNRLYWYRQTLGQGPEFLTYFQNEAQLEKSRLLSDRFSAERPKGSFSTLEIQRTEQGDSAMYLCASSLGQTPTGELFFGEGSRLTVL.

The V gene is TRBV5-4, the J gene TRBJ2-2; no definite D call. The germline V gene has CDR1 SGHNT and CDR2 YYREEE (reference sequence). The CDR3 loop spans 15 amino acids. V lost 2 bases, J lost 1 base, and 9 bases lay in between. The CDR3 nucleotides read TGTGCCAGCAGCTTCAAGGGTGGGAACACCGGGGAGCTGTTTTTT. Protein sequence: CASSFKGGNTGELFF. Together with reference TRBV5-4 and TRBJ2-2, the CDR3 gives the full variable domain: ETGVTQSPTHLIKTRGQQVTLRCSSQSGHNTVSWYQQALGQGPQFIFQYYREEENGRGNFPPRFSGLQFPNYSSELNVNALELDDSALYLCASSFKGGNTGELFFGEGSRLTVL.

The V and J genes are TRBV30 and TRBJ1-4; D is uncertain. V dropped 0 bases and J dropped 0 bases, with 8 bases sitting between them. Germline-derived CDR1 and CDR2 are GTSNPN and SVGIG (reference sequence). The CDR3 covers 15 residues. CDR3 sequence (DNA): TGTGCCTGGAGTGTACGCGGAGCAACTAATGAAAAACTGTTTTTT. Residues: CAWSVRGATNEKLFF.

The V and J genes are TRBV10-2 and TRBJ2-1; no clear D gene. V was clipped by 4 bases and J by 8 bases, with 18 bases between them. Germline V lookup: CDR1 WSHSY, CDR2 SAAADI. The CDR3 extends over 15 amino acids. The CDR3 DNA reads as TGCGCCAGCAGTGGGGGTATTATCGGAGTTTATGAGCAGTTCTTC. It is translated as CASSGGIIGVYEQFF.

CDR3: CASSRTSGRSEQYF. For the CDR3, the DNA is TGCGCCAGCAGCCGGACTAGCGGGAGAAGCGAGCAGTACTTC. The V and J genes are TRBV5-1 and TRBJ2-7; the match to TRBD2 covers 13 bases. Germline CDR1 is SGHRS and CDR2 is YFSETQ. The CDR3 sequence is 14 residues long. The junction had 4 bases not matched to a gene; V was cut back by 4 bases and J by 6 bases.

The CDR3 DNA reads as TGCGCCAGCAGTCAATGTGTAGGCAGGAGCTCCTACGAGCAGTACTTC. Translation: CASSQCVGRSSYEQYF. The V gene is TRBV23-1, the J gene TRBJ2-7, with D unresolved. TRBV23-1 is noted as an ORF with a role that remains uncertain. Trimming removed 1 base from V and 0 bases from J, with 13 bases in between. The CDR3 contains 16 residues.

The gene calls are TRBV27 and TRBJ1-5; D ambiguous. There are 14 residues in the CDR3. Per germline, CDR1 MNHEY and CDR2 SMNVEV (reference sequence). Deletions cut 4 bases from V and 7 bases from J, with 14 bases between. In nucleotides, the CDR3 is TGTGCCAGCAGTTCCCGGCGAAGAGAACAGCCCCAGCATTTT. Protein sequence: CASSSRRREQPQHF.

The CDR3 loop reads CASSLRGQPQHF. The CDR3, as DNA: TGTGCCAGCAGCCTCAGGGGTCAGCCCCAGCATTTT. This sequence joins TRBV7-6 and TRBJ1-5, with D possibly being TRBD1 (6 bases). The CDR3 is 12 residues long. Between the trimmed V and J ends, which lost 5 bases and 6 bases, there was a span of 8 bases. Germline CDR1 reads SGHVS; CDR2 reads FNYEAQ. The variable domain in full, completed from reference TRBV7-6 and TRBJ1-5, reads GAGVSQSPRYKVTKRGQDVALRCDPISGHVSLYWYRQALGQGPEFLTYFNYEAQQDKSGLPNDRFSAERPEGSISTLTIQRTEQRDSAMYRCASSLRGQPQHFGDGTRLSIL.

This clone showed up just a few times. The chain links TRBV18 to TRBJ2-1; 7 bases are shared with TRBD1. The trim removed 1 base at V and 6 bases at J, leaving 3 bases unmatched. CDR3 length equals 14 residues. In germline, CDR1 is KGHSH, CDR2 LQKENI. The CDR3 protein is CASSPLRDSNEQFF. The CDR3 coding sequence is TGTGCCAGCTCACCACTACGGGACAGCAATGAGCAGTTCTTC. The full variable domain, its missing parts supplied by reference TRBV18 and TRBJ2-1, is NAGVMQNPRHLVRRRGQEARLRCSPMKGHSHVYWYRQLPEEGLKFMVYLQKENIIDESGMPKERFSAEFPKEGPSILRIQQVVRGDSAAYFCASSPLRDSNEQFFGPGTRLTVL.

The chain couples TRBV24-1 to TRBJ2-1, with D possibly matching TRBD2 (6 bases). Trimming took off 0 bases at V and 0 bases at J, with 8 bases between the two ends. Germline values: CDR1 KGHDR, CDR2 SFDVKD. The CDR3 contains 16 residues. The CDR3 region is CATSDLVGGSYNEQFF. The CDR3 nucleotides read TGTGCCACCAGTGATTTGGTGGGGGGCTCCTACAATGAGCAGTTCTTC.

The chain carries TRBV10-3 and TRBJ2-2; D ambiguous. Trimming took 3 bases from V and 4 from J, leaving 6 bases between them. Germline lookup yields CDR1 ENHRY and CDR2 SYGVKD. The CDR3 totals 13 residues. DNA of the CDR3: TGTGCCATCAGTGATAAGAGCACCGGGGAGCTGTTTTTT. Encoded protein: CAISDKSTGELFF.

The rearrangement links TRBV5-4 to TRBJ1-2, with D unresolved. Trimming left V 1 base short and J 8 bases short, with 18 bases between. Germline V gene lookup returns CDR1 SGHNT and CDR2 YYREEE (reference sequence). CDR3 length: 15 residues. CDR3 region: CASSLRSASAGGYTF. CDR3 nucleotide sequence: TGTGCCAGCAGCTTGAGGTCGGCCTCGGCGGGAGGCTACACCTTC. Together with reference TRBV5-4 and TRBJ1-2, the CDR3 gives the full variable domain: ETGVTQSPTHLIKTRGQQVTLRCSSQSGHNTVSWYQQALGQGPQFIFQYYREEENGRGNFPPRFSGLQFPNYSSELNVNALELDDSALYLCASSLRSASAGGYTFGSGTRLTVV.

J is TRBJ2-7 and V is TRBV5-1, with 8 bases identical to TRBD2. The CDR3 sequence is 15 residues long. The germline V gene encodes CDR1 SGHRS and CDR2 YFSETQ. The V segment lost 0 bases and the J segment 4 bases; nucleotides outside the gene matches: 6. CDR3 in amino acids: CASSLDGRATYEQYF. CDR3 nucleotides: TGCGCCAGCAGCTTGGACGGGAGGGCCACATACGAGCAGTACTTC.

This clone appeared once. V gene TRBV4-3 combines with J gene TRBJ2-1, with D perhaps matching TRBD2 (6 bases). With 0 bases removed from V and 8 bases from J, the gap between germline ends came to 17 bases. This CDR3 is 16 amino acids long. Germline CDR1 and CDR2: LGHNA and YSLEER. This CDR3 reads CASSQEAGGLVDEQFF. The CDR3 region has the DNA TGCGCCAGCAGCCAAGAAGCGGGTGGGTTGGTCGATGAGCAGTTCTTC.